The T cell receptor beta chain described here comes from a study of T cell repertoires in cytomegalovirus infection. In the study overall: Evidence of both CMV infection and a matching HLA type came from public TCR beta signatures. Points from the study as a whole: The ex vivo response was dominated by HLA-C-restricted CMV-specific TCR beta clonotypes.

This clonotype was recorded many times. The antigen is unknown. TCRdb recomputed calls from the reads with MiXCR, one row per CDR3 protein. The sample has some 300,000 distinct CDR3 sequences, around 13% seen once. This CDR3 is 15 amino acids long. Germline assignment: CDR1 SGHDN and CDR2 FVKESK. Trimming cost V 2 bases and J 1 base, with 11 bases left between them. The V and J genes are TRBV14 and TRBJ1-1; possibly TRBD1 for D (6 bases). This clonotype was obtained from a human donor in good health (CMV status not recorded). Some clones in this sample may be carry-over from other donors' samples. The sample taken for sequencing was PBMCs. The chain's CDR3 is CASSQLRGWNTEAFF. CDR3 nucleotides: TGTGCCAGCAGCCAACTCAGGGGATGGAACACTGAAGCTTTCTTT.